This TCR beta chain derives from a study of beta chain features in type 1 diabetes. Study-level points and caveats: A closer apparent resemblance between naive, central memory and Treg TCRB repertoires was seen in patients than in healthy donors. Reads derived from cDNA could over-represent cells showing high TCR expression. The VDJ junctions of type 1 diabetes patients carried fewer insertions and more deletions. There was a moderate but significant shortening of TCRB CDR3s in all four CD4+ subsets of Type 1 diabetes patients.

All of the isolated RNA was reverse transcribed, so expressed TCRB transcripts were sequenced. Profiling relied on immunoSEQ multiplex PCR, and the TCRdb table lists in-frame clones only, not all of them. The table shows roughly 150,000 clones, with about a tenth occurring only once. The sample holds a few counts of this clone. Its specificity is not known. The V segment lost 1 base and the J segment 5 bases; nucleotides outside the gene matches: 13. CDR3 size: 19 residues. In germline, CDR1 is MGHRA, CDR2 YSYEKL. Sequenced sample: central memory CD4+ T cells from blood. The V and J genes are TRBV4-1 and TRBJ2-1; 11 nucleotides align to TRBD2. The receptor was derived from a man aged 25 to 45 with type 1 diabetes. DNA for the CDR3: TGCGCCAGCAGCCAAGCTAGGGCTAGCGGGAGGAGTCGCGACAATGAGCAGTTCTTC. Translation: CASSQARASGRSRDNEQFF.